This passage covers 15 T cell receptor beta chains from one sample sequenced in a study of blood T cells in healthy people across ages. A second about 7 to 11 cycle PCR used barcoded and J-beta primers. One entry per CDR3 protein results from TCRdb running MiXCR on the 5' RACE reads. The repertoire holds fewer than 750,000 distinct CDR3 sequences, with 40% to 65% as singletons. Sequencing was performed on blood. These TCRs come from a woman aged 80 or over in good health.

The V and J genes are TRBV7-9 and TRBJ1-2; D is ambiguous. Per germline, CDR1 SEHNR and CDR2 FQNEAQ (reference sequence). Trimming stripped 5 bases from V and 4 bases from J, with 11 bases between. This CDR3 is built from 13 residues. CDR3 in amino acids: CASSPYTGYGYTF. CDR3 coding DNA: TGTGCCAGCAGCCCTTATACGGGCTATGGCTACACCTTC.

The V and J genes are TRBV25-1 and TRBJ2-1, with 8 bases matching TRBD2. The CDR3 extends over 14 amino acids. V gave up 1 base and J gave up 8 bases; unmatched junction bases: 4. Germline V gene sequence: CDR1 MGHDK, CDR2 SYGVNS. CDR3 sequence (DNA): TGTGCCAGCAGTGAATCGGGACTAGGTGATGAGCAGTTCTTC. Protein: CASSESGLGDEQFF.

V and J are TRBV20-1 and TRBJ2-1; 7 bases agree with TRBD2. Germline V gene data show CDR1 as DFQATT and CDR2 as SNEGSKA (reference sequence). Losses at the gene ends were 1 base for V and 7 bases for J; bases not matched to a gene: 10. The CDR3 runs to 15 residues. The CDR3 here is CSARVGRGVGNEQFF. The CDR3 region has the DNA TGCAGTGCTAGAGTGGGTCGGGGGGTTGGAAATGAGCAGTTCTTC.

J is TRBJ2-3 and V is TRBV12-3 or TRBV12-4; D not certain. The length of the CDR3 is 15 residues. Trimming pared 6 bases from V and 5 bases from J, leaving 18 bases between. The chain's CDR3 is CASSDLGQIGDTQYF. CDR3 sequence (DNA): TGTGCCAGCAGCGACTTGGGCCAAATAGGAGATACGCAGTATTTT.

This clonotype was seen repeatedly, ten times or more. This chain's CDR3 is CASSLAPRVPYEQYF. In nucleotides, the CDR3 is TGCGCCAGCAGCTTGGCCCCCAGGGTACCTTACGAGCAGTACTTC. The chain links TRBV5-1 to TRBJ2-7; perhaps TRBD1 as D (5 bases). The V gene lost 0 bases and the J gene lost 4 bases, with 14 bases spanning the gap. The CDR3 has 15 amino acids. Germline CDR1 reads SGHRS; CDR2 reads YFSETQ.

The rearrangement joins TRBV3-1 to TRBJ2-7; 8 nucleotides line up with TRBD2. CDR3 length: 15 amino acids. J was trimmed by 7 bases and V by 6 bases; bases with no gene match: 14. The V gene's germline CDR1 is LGHDT and CDR2 YNNKEL (reference sequence). This CDR3 is CASSPPGTRLNEQYF. Here the CDR3 DNA reads TGTGCCAGCAGTCCGCCCGGGACTAGATTAAATGAGCAGTACTTC.

The chain carries TRBV3-1 and TRBJ2-1; D possibly matches TRBD1 or TRBD2 (5 bases each). CDR3 length: 16 amino acids. V lost 0 bases and J 6 bases, leaving 15 bases between the germline ends. Germline V lookup: CDR1 LGHDT, CDR2 YNNKEL (reference sequence). CDR3 amino acids: CASSQEGTQACNEQFF. The CDR3 DNA sequence: TGTGCCAGCAGCCAAGAGGGGACCCAGGCCTGCAATGAGCAGTTCTTC.

The chain combines TRBV13 with TRBJ2-3; TRBD2 agrees at 9 bases. The CDR3 extends over 15 amino acids. Germline V lookup: CDR1 PRHDT, CDR2 FYEKMQ (reference sequence). V lost 5 bases and J lost 6; bases outside the gene matches: 9. The CDR3 DNA sequence: TGTGCCAGCAGCCCAGGGACTAGCATGACGGATACGCAGTATTTT. Its protein product is CASSPGTSMTDTQYF.

Many counts were recorded for this clonotype. The chain employs TRBV3-1 and TRBJ2-7; either TRBD1 or TRBD2 may fit D (6 bases each). Germline-derived CDR1 and CDR2 are LGHDT and YNNKEL (reference sequence). The CDR3 extends over 15 amino acids. V lost 0 bases to trimming and J lost 5 bases, with 14 bases between them. CDR3: CASSQEEGGTHEQYF. CDR3 sequence (DNA): TGTGCCAGCAGCCAAGAAGAGGGGGGAACCCACGAGCAGTACTTC.

The V gene is TRBV3-1, the J gene TRBJ1-4; possible D gene TRBD1, 5 bases. The V gene's germline CDR1 is LGHDT and CDR2 YNNKEL (reference sequence). The CDR3 spans 12 residues. V lost 2 bases and J 10 bases, leaving 8 bases between the germline ends. The CDR3: CASSQRRGKLFF. In DNA form, the CDR3 reads TGTGCCAGCAGCCAACGAAGGGGAAAACTGTTTTTT.

CDR3 nucleotide sequence: TGTGCCAGCACCGTCCGGACAAGCTCCTACGAGCAGTACTTC. Encoded protein: CASTVRTSSYEQYF. This chain connects TRBV5-6 to TRBJ2-4; tentatively, D is TRBD1 (5 bases). The end of the DNA is better explained by TRBJ2-7, so the J call may be wrong. The CDR3 extends over 14 amino acids. Germline V gene sequence: CDR1 SGHDT, CDR2 YYEEEE.

Details on this clonotype: A much larger clonotype is one base distant, so this may be a read error. V and J are TRBV12-3 or TRBV12-4 and TRBJ2-5; D ambiguous. Trimming removed 3 bases at V and 11 bases at J, with 10 bases between. The CDR3 runs 11 residues. This chain's CDR3 is CASSLTKEQYF. The CDR3 DNA reads TGTGCCAGCAGTTTGACCAAGGAGCAGTACTTC.

This chain joins TRBV5-1 and TRBJ2-7, with 7 positions matching TRBD2. The ends lost 1 base at V and 6 bases at J; junction bases unmatched: 10. The CDR3 runs to 15 residues. Germline CDR1 SGHRS, CDR2 YFSETQ. The chain's CDR3 is CASSLYVGGRAEQYF. Written as DNA, the CDR3 is TGCGCCAGCAGCTTGTACGTGGGAGGGCGCGCCGAGCAGTACTTC.

This clonotype was seen more than once but under ten times. The CDR3 loop reads CASSLGPAPYEQYF. In DNA form, the CDR3 reads TGCGCCAGCAGCTTGGGTCCGGCCCCCTACGAGCAGTACTTC. This rearrangement joins TRBV5-1 to TRBJ2-7; D remains ambiguous. The CDR3 spans 14 residues. V lost 0 bases to trimming and J lost 2 bases, with 9 bases between them. Germline CDR1 reads SGHRS; CDR2 reads YFSETQ.

This clonotype was seen a single time. The genes are TRBV12-5 and TRBJ2-1; D might be TRBD2 (5 bases). CDR3 length: 17 amino acids. Germline V CDR1 and CDR2: LGHNT, FRNRAP. With 7 bases removed from V and 2 bases from J, the gap between germline ends came to 21 bases. The CDR3, as DNA: TGTGCTAGTGCTACACCCGTACGGTGGGGAGCCTACAATGAGCAGTTCTTC. Protein product: CASATPVRWGAYNEQFF.